The source of this TCR beta chain is a study of blood T cell repertoires in COVID-19. About the study: Both acute and convalescent COVID-19 samples were obtained from the United States, Italy and Spain. Sources were T cells, B-cell-depleted T cells, or PBMCs; the material itself was cDNA or gDNA.

The CDR3 is 14 residues long. The trim removed 4 bases at V and 2 bases at J, leaving 2 bases unmatched. Germline V CDR1 and CDR2: SGHNT, YYREEE (reference sequence). Original data processing: It was from reference gene primer amplification that nucleated cell counts were estimated. Sequenced by immunoSEQ multiplex PCR; TCRdb stores in-frame clones only, minus some. The D gene and trimming were derived from the DNA, and the V and J assignments and clone size from that table. The top ten clones hold 20% to 25% of a sample with approximately 92,000 clones, 72% of them seen once. The chain is built from TRBV5-4 and TRBJ1-2; 10 bases map to TRBD1. The sequence came from a woman aged 60-70 years in a cohort sampled during active or convalescent COVID-19. The sample was peripheral blood. This CDR3 reads CASSTTGGNYGYTF. CDR3 sequence (DNA): TGTGCCAGCAGCACGACAGGGGGCAACTATGGCTACACCTTC.